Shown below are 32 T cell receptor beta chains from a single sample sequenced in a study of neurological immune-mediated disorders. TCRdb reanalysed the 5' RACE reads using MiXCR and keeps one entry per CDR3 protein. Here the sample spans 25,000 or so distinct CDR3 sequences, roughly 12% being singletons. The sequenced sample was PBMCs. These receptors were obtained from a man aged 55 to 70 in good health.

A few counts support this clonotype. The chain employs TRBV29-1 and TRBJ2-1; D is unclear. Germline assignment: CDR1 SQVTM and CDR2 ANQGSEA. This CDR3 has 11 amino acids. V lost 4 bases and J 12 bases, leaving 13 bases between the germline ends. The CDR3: CSVVIHPGQFF. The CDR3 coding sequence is TGCAGCGTTGTGATCCACCCCGGGCAGTTCTTC.

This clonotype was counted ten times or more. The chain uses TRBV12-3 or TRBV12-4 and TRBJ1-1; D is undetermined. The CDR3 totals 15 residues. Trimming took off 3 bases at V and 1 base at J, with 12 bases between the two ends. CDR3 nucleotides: TGTGCCAGCAGTTTTAGGTCCCGCGGGAACACTGAAGCTTTCTTT. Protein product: CASSFRSRGNTEAFF.

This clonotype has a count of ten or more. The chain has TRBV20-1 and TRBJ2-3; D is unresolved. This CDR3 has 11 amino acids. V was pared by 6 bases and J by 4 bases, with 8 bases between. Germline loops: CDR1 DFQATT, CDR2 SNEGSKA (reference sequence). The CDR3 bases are TGCAGTGCCAAAAGTGCAGATACGCAGTATTTT. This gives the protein CSAKSADTQYF.

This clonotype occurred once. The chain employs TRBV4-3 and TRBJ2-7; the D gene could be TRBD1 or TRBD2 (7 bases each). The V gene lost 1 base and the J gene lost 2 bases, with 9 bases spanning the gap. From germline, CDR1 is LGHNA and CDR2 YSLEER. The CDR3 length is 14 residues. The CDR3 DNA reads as TGCGCCAGCAGCCAAGCAGGGGGGGCCTACGAGCAGTACTTC. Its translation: CASSQAGGAYEQYF.

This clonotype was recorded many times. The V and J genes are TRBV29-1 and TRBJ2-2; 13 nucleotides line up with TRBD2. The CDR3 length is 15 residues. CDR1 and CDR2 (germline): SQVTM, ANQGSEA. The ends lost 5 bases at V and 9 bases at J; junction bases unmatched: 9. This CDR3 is CSVPSWTSGSWELFF. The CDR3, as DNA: TGCAGCGTTCCTTCCTGGACTAGCGGGAGCTGGGAGCTGTTTTTT.

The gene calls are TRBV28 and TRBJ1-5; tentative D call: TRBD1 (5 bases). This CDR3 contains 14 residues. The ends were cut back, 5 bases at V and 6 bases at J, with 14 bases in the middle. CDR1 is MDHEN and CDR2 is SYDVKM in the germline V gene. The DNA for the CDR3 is TGTGCCAGCAGTATTCGGAGGGGAGGTCAGCCCCAGCATTTT. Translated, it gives CASSIRRGGQPQHF.

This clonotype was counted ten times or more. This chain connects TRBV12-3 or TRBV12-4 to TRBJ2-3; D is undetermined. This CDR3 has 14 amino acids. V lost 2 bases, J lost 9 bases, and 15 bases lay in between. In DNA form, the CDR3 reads TGTGCCAGCAGTTTATTGTGGGTACCGGACACGCAGTATTTT. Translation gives CASSLLWVPDTQYF.

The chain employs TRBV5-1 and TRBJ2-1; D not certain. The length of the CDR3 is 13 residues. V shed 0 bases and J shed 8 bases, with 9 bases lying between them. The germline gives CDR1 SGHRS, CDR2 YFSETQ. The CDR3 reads CASSLASWDEQFF. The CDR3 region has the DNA TGCGCCAGCAGCTTGGCCTCTTGGGATGAGCAGTTCTTC.

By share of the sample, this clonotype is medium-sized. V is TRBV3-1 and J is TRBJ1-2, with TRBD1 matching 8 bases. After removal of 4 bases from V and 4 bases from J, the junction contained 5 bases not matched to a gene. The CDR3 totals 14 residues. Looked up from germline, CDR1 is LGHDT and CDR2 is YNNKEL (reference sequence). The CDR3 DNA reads TGTGCCAGCAGCCCTCGACAGGGGAGCTATGGCTACACCTTC. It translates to CASSPRQGSYGYTF.

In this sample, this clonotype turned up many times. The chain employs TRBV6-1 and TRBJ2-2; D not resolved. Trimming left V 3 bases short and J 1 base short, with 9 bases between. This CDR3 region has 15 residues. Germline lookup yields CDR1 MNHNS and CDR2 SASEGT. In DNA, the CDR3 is TGTGCCAGCAGTGATTTGGCACGGAACACCGGGGAGCTGTTTTTT. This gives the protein CASSDLARNTGELFF.

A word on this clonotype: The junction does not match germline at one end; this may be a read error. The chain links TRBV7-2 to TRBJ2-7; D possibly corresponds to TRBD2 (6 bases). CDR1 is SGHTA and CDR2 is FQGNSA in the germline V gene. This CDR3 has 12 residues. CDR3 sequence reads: CVSSLAALEQYF. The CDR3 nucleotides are TGTGTCAGCAGCTTAGCGGCCCTTGAGCAGTACTTT.

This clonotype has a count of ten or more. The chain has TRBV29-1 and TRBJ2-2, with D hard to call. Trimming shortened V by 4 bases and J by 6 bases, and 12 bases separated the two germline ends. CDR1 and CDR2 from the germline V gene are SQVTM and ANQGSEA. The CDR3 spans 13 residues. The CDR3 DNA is TGCAGCGTTGGGCTAGATTGGGCCGGGGAGCTGTTTTTT. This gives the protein CSVGLDWAGELFF.

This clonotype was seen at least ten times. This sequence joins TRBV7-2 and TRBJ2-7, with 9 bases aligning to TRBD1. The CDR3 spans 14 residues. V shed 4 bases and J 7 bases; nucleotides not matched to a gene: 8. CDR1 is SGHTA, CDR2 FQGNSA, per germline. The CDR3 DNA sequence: TGTGCCAGCAGCTGGGGGGGTGGACAGGGGGAGCAGTACTTC. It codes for CASSWGGGQGEQYF.

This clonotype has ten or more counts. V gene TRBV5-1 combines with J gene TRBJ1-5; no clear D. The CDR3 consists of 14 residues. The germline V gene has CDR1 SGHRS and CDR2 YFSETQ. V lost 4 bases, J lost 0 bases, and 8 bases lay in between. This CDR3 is CASSEDPSNQPQHF. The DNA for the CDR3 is TGCGCCAGCAGCGAGGACCCTAGCAATCAGCCCCAGCATTTT.

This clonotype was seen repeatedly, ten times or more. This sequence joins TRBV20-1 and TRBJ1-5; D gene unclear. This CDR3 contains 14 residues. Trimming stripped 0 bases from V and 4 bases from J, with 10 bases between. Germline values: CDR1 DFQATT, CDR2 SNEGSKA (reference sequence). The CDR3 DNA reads TGCAGTGCTAGAGATCTTCGAGGAAATCAGCCCCAGCATTTT. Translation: CSARDLRGNQPQHF.

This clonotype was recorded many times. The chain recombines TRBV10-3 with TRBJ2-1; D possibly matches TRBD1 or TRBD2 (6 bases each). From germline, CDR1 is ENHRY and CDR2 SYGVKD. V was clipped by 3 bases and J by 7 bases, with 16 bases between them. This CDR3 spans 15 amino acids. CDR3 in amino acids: CAISEGGGKGNEQFF. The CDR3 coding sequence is TGTGCCATCAGTGAAGGGGGAGGCAAGGGGAATGAGCAGTTCTTC.

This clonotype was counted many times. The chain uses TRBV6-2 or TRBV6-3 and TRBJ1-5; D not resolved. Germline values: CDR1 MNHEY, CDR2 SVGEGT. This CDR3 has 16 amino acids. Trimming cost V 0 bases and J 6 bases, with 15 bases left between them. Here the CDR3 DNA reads TGTGCCAGCAGTTACTCGAGTGTTGGTAATGGTCAGCCCCAGCATTTT. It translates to CASSYSSVGNGQPQHF.

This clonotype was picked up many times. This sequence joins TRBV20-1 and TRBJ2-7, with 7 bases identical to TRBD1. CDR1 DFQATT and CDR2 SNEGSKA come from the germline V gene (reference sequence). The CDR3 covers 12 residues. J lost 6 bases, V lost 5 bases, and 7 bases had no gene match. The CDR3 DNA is TGCAGTGCTCGTTGGACAGGCAGCGAGCAGTACTTC. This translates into CSARWTGSEQYF.

For the CDR3, the DNA is TGCGCCAGCAGCTTGCCCGAAGGCTCTGGAAACACCATATATTTT. Its protein product is CASSLPEGSGNTIYF. The chain couples TRBV5-1 to TRBJ1-3; D is unresolved. There are 15 residues in the CDR3. Germline V gives CDR1 SGHRS, CDR2 YFSETQ. Trimming left V 1 base short and J 0 bases short, with 8 bases between. The full variable domain, its missing parts supplied by reference TRBV5-1 and TRBJ1-3, is KAGVTQTPRYLIKTRGQQVTLSCSPISGHRSVSWYQQTPGQGLQFLFEYFSETQRNKGNFPGRFSGRQFSNSRSEMNVSTLELGDSALYLCASSLPEGSGNTIYFGEGSWLTVV.

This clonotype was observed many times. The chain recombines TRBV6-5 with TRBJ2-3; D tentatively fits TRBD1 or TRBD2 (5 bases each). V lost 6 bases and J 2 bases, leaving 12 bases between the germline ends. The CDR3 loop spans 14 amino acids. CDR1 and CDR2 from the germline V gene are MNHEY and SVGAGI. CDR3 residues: CASRPGRNTDTQYF. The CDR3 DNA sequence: TGTGCCAGCAGGCCGGGACGGAACACAGATACGCAGTATTTT.

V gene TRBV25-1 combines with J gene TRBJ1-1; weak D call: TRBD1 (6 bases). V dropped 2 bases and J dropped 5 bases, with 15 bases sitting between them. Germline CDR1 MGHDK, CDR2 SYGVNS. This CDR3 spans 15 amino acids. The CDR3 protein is CASSELKQGRTEAFF. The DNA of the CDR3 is TGTGCCAGCAGTGAACTTAAACAGGGTAGGACTGAAGCTTTCTTT.

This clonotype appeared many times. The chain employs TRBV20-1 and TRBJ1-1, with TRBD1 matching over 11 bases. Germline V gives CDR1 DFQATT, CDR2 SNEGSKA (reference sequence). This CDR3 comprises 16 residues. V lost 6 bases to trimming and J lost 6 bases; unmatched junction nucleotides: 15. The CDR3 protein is CSAPVGPGQGGPEAFF. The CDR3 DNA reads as TGCAGTGCCCCTGTAGGGCCGGGACAGGGGGGCCCTGAAGCTTTCTTT.

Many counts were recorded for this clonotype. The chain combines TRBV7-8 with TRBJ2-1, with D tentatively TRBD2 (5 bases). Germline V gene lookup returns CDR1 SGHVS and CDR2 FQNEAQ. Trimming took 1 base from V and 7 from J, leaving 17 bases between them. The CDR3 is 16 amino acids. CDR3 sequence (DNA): TGTGCCAGCAGCTTAGAAGTAGCTCCCCCGGGAAATGAGCAGTTCTTC. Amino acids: CASSLEVAPPGNEQFF.

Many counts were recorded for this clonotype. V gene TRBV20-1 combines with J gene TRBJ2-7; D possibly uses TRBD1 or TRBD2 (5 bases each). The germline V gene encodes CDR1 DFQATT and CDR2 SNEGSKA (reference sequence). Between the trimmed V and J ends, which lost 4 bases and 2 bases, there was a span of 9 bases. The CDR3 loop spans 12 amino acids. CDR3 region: CSATGTAYEQYF. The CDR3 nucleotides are TGCAGTGCTACCGGGACCGCCTACGAGCAGTACTTC.

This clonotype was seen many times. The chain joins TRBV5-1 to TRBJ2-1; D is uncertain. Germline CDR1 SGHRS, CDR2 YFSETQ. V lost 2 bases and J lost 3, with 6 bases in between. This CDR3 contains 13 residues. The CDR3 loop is CASSFPGYNEQFF. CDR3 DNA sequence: TGCGCCAGCAGCTTCCCCGGCTACAATGAGCAGTTCTTC.

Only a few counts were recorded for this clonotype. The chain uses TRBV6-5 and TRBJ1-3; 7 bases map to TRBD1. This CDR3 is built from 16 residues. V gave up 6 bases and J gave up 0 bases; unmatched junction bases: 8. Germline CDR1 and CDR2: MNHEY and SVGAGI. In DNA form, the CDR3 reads TGTGCCAGCAGCCACCAGACAGGGTACTCTGGAAACACCATATATTTT. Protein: CASSHQTGYSGNTIYF.

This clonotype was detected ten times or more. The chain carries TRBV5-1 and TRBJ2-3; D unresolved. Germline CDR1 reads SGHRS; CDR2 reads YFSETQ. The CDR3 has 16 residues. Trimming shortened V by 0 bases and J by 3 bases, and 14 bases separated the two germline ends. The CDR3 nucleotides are TGCGCCAGCAGCTTGGGGATCCAGAAAGAAACAGATACGCAGTATTTT. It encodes CASSLGIQKETDTQYF.

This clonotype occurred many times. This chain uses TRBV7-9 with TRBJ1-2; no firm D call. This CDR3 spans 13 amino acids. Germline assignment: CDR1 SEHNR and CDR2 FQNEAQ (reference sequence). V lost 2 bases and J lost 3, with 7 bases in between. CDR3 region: CASSLSEDYGYTF. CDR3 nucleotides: TGTGCCAGCAGCTTAAGTGAGGACTATGGCTACACCTTC.

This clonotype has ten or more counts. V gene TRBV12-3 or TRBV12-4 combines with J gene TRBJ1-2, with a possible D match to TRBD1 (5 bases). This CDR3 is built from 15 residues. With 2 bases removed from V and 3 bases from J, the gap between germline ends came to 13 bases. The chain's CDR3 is CASSLSVPGHYGYTF. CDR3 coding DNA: TGTGCCAGCAGTTTATCTGTCCCGGGACACTATGGCTACACCTTC.

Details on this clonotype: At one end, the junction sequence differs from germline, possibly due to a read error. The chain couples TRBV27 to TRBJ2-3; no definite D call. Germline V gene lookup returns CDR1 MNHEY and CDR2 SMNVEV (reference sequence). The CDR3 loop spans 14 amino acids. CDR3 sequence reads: CASSLSVITDTQYF. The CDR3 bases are TGTGCCAGTAGTTTAAGCGTCATCACAGATACGCAGTATTTT.

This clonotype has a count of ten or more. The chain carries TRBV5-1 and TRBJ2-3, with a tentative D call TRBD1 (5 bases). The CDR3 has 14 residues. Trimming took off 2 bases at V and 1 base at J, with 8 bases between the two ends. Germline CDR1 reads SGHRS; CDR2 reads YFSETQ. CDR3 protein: CASSFLGGTDTQYF. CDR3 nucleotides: TGCGCCAGCAGCTTCTTAGGGGGCACAGATACGCAGTATTTT. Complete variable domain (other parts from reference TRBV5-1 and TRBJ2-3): KAGVTQTPRYLIKTRGQQVTLSCSPISGHRSVSWYQQTPGQGLQFLFEYFSETQRNKGNFPGRFSGRQFSNSRSEMNVSTLELGDSALYLCASSFLGGTDTQYFGPGTRLTVL.

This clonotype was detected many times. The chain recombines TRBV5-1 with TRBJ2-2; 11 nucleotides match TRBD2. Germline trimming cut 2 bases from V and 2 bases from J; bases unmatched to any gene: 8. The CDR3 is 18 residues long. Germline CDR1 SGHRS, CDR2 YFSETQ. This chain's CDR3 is CASSFRFLAGGNTGELFF. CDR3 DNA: TGCGCCAGCAGCTTCCGCTTTCTAGCGGGAGGCAACACCGGGGAGCTGTTTTTT.